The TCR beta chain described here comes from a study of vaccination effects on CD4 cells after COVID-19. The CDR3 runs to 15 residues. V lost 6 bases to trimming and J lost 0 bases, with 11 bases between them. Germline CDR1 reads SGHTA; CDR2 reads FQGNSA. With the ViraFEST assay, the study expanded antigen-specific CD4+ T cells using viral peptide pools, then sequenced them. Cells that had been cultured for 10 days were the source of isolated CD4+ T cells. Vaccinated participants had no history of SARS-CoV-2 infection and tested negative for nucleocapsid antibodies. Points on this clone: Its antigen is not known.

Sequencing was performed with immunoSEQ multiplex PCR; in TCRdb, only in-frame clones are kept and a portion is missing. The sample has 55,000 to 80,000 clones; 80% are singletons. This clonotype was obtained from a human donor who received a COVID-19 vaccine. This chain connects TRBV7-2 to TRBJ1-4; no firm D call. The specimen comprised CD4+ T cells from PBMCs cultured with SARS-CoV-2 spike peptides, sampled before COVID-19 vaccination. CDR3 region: CASSPSGTTNEKLFF. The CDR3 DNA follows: TGTGCCAGCAGTCCTTCTGGGACAACTAATGAAAAACTGTTTTTT.